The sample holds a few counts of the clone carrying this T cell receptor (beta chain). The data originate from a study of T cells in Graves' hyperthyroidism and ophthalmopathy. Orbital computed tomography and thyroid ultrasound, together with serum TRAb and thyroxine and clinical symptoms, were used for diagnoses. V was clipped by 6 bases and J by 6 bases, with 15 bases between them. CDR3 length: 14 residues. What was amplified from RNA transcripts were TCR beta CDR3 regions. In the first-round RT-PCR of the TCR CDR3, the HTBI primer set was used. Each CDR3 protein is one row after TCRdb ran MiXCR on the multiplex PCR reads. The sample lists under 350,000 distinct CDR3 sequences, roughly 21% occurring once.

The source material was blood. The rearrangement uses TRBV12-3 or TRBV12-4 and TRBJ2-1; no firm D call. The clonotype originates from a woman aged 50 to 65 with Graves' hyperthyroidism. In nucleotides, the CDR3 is TGTGCCAGCAGCGGCGGCGGCCGGGTCAATGAGCAGTTCTTC. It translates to CASSGGGRVNEQFF.